This TCR beta chain was captured by sequencing in a study of early stage breast cancer tumors (dated by TCRdb to the late 2010s). About the investigation overall: Of the 15 to 20 invasive breast tumors, about a dozen were found to be estrogen receptor-positive, progesterone receptor-positive and HER2-negative. Of the roughly twelve ER+/PR+/HER2- tumors, eight were classified as invasive ductal carcinomas and four as invasive lobular carcinomas. On average, each sample had 8 to 10-fold read coverage. Across all samples, more than 2.5 million templates representing 1,097,674 unique clonotypes were detected. Paper-wide results and their limitations: Repertoires from blood resembled normal breast more closely than tumor, and using blood as a reference for each tissue separated tumor from normal in about 85% of the 16 patients. Analysis by tumor subtype was prevented by the small cohort size. Enriched TCRB sequences shared across patients were found to be mostly commonly generated sequences that were unlikely to play an important role in the tumor microenvironment. Chain pairing and functional markers such as CD4, CD8 and FOXP3 were missed by bulk genomic DNA sequencing of unsorted cells. About 2.7-fold higher T cell density and higher clonality were observed in tumors than in adjacent normal breast tissue.

Each sample was amplified as two independent genomic DNA replicates: approximately 450 ng for blood and about 1.4 ug for tumor or normal breast. TCRB sequencing of genomic DNA was carried out with the ImmunoSeq Intro kit according to the manufacturer's instructions. Multiplex PCR ran about 29 cycles with proprietary primers and spike-in control sequences for absolute quantification. An 87-bp fragment spanning the CDR3 and flanking V and J genes was sequenced with single-end 150-bp reads. Seven samples, each with two replicates, were multiplexed per lane of an Illumina MiSeq using version 3.0 chemistry. The paper's processing steps were these. Raw data were processed by the vendor's proprietary pipeline, with both replicates merged into one result per sample. A clonotype was defined as productive rearrangements that share the same V-gene family, CDR3 amino acid sequence and J-gene segment. Clonality was computed as 1 minus the normalized Shannon entropy (Pielou evenness) of TCRB abundances. To estimate T cell density, the total number of templates was divided by the number of input cells, which was inferred from the amount of DNA input. Recon with default parameters was used to estimate total repertoire diversity and clonality. Clonotypes with over 0.1% abundance in tumor and at least 32-fold higher abundance in tumor than in normal breast were defined as tumor-enriched. TCRdb provides this immuneACCESS table in a form limited to in-frame rearrangements. Some clones are lacking; in checked studies, under half of them reflect an unresolved V gene, and why the rest are absent is not known. The V and J calls and clone size are taken from that table; D and trimming were inferred from the DNA. A total of 20,000 to 30,000 clones appear in this sample, roughly two thirds of them only once. Just under 10% of the sample is held by the ten biggest clonotypes.

CDR1 and CDR2, looked up from the germline V gene, are SGHNT and YENEEA. Reading from cysteine to phenylalanine, the CDR3 counts 11 amino acids. The only DNA kept is the CDR3, 33 bases in frame from the first base. V is cut by 6 bases and J by 4 bases, and the space between the germline ends is 7 bases. Dicing about 18-55 mg of tumor tissue typically gave a DNA yield of more than 2.5 ug. The study profiled bulk TCR beta-chain repertoires in matched peripheral blood, tumor and adjacent normal breast tissue taken from fewer than 20 patients with early-stage breast cancer. Following resection, visually identified tumor tissue was excised and transferred into prechilled RNAlater. Using a TissueLyser II, about 19-50 mg of tumor tissue was diced and homogenized in RLTplus buffer with beta-mercaptoethanol and antifoaming agent. The Qiagen AllPrep DNA/RNA Mini kit was used for genomic DNA extraction. A word on this clone: What antigen it recognizes has not been identified. No base quality values were provided; no much bigger clone lies one nucleotide off.

The chain is assembled from TRBV11-3 and TRBJ2-7, with a weak D call of TRBD1 (5 bases match). The receptor comes from a person between 55 and 69 years old with breast cancer. The material sequenced was breast tumor tissue. Here is the DNA: TGTGCCAGCAGGGGGCTTTACGAGCAGTACTTC. This sequence encodes CASRGLYEQYF. Here the CDR3 is joined to the reference TRBV11-3 and TRBJ2-7 genes, and the full variable domain is: EAGVVQSPRYKIIEKKQPVAFWCNPISGHNTLYWYLQNLGQGPELLIRYENEEAVDDSQLPKDRFSAERLKGVDSTLKIQPAELGDSAVYLCASRGLYEQYFGPGTRLTVT.